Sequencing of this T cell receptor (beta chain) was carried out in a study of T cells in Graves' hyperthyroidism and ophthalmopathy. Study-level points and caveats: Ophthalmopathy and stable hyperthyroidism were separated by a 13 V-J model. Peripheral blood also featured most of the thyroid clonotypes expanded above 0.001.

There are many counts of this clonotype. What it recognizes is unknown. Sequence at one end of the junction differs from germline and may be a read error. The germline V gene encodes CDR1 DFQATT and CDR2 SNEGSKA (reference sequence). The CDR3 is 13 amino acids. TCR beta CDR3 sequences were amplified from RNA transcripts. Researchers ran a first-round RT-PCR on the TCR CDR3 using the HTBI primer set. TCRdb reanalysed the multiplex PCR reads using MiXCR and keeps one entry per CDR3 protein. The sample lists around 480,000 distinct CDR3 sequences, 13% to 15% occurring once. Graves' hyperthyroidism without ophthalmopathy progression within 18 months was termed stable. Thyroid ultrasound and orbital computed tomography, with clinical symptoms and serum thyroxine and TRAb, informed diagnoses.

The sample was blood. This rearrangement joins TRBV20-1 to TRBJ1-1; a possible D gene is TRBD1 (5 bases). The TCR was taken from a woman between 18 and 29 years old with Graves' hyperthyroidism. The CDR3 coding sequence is TGCAGTGCGAGAGACAGACCGAACACTGAAGCTTTCTTT. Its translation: CSARDRPNTEAFF.